This T cell receptor (beta chain) was sequenced in a study of OX40 agonist ivuxolimab in advanced cancers. Study-level background: Patients received the agonistic anti-OX40 (CD134) antibody ivuxolimab. Approximately 41% of patients had received prior checkpoint inhibitor therapy. Study-wide findings and caveats: Partial responders receiving 0.1-3.0 mg/kg showed among the lowest clonal expansion.

This clone was found once. Its matching antigen is unknown. TCRdb's copy holds only in-frame clones and misses some; the assay was immunoSEQ multiplex PCR. Here the sample spans under 90,000 clones, 85% to 90% being singletons. Germline CDR1 is LGHNT and CDR2 is FRNRAP. CDR3 size: 14 residues. V gave up 1 base and J gave up 6 bases, with 11 bases separating them. The receptor comes from an adult with an advanced solid tumor such as melanoma, head and neck, liver or kidney cancer. The rearrangement links TRBV12-5 to TRBJ2-3; D unclear. The sample consisted of CD4+ or CD8+ T cells sorted from blood, taken in a trial of the OX40 agonist ivuxolimab. CDR3 sequence (DNA): TGTGCTAGTGGTTTGGGGCTGGCGATGGATACGCAGTATTTT. Translated, it gives CASGLGLAMDTQYF.